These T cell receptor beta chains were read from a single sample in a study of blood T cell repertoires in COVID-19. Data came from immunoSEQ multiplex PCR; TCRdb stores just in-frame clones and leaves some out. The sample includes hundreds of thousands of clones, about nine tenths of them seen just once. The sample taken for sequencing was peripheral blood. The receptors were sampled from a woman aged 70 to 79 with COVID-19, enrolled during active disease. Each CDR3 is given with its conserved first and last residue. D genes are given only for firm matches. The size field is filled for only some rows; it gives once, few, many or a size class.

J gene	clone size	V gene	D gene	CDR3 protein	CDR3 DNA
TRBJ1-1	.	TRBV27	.	CASSLGLARDTEAFF	TGTGCCAGCAGTTTAGGATTGGCCAGGGACACTGAAGCTTTCTTT
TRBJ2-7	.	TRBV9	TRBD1	CASSVGTGGPYEQYF	TGTGCCAGCAGCGTAGGGACAGGGGGCCCCTACGAGCAGTACTTC
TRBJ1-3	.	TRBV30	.	CAWSVRGGHTIYF	TGTGCCTGGAGTGTACGGGGGGGTCACACCATATATTTT
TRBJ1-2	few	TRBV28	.	CAIENSANYGYTF	TGTGCCATCGAGAATAGTGCTAACTATGGCTACACCTTC
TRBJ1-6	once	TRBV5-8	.	CASSLGYSGGGYNSPLHF	TGTGCCAGCAGCTTGGGGTATAGCGGCGGTGGCTACAATTCACCCCTCCACTTT
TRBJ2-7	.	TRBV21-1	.	CASSLQPGAGASYEQYF	TGTGCCAGCAGCCTTCAGCCGGGGGCGGGGGCCTCCTACGAGCAGTACTTC
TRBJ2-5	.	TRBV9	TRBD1	CASSVGIGGRETQYF	TGTGCCAGCAGCGTAGGGATAGGGGGCAGGGAGACCCAGTACTTC
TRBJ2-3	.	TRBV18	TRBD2	CASAPWGGVTDTQYF	TGTGCCAGCGCACCCTGGGGGGGTGTCACAGATACGCAGTATTTT
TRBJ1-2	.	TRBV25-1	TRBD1	CASSDNPGTGGGYTF	TGTGCCAGCAGTGACAATCCCGGGACAGGGGGTGGCTACACCTTC
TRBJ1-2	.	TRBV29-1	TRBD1	CSVDRGNGYTF	TGCAGCGTGGACAGGGGGAATGGCTACACCTTC
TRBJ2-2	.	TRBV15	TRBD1	CATSRDRGPGELFF	TGTGCCACCAGCAGAGACAGGGGGCCCGGGGAGCTGTTTTTT
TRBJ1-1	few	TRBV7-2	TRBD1	CASSSRQGTEAFF	TGTGCCAGCAGCTCCCGACAGGGGACTGAAGCTTTCTTT
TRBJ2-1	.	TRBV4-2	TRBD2	CASSPSGGAYNEQFF	TGTGCCAGCAGCCCTAGCGGGGGGGCCTACAATGAGCAGTTCTTC
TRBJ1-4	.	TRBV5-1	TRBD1	CASSLEGTDNEKLFF	TGCGCCAGCAGCTTGGAAGGGACAGATAATGAAAAACTGTTTTTT
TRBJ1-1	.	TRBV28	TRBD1	CASSSGTGPTEAFF	TGTGCCAGCAGTTCCGGGACAGGGCCAACTGAAGCTTTCTTT
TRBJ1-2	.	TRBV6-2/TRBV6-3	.	CASSTQAGYTF	TGTGCCAGCAGTACCCAGGCTGGCTACACCTTC
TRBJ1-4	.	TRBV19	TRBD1	CASSIGQGASNEKLFF	TGTGCCAGTAGTATAGGACAGGGGGCTTCTAATGAAAAACTGTTTTTT
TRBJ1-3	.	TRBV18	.	CASSPSGMSGNTIYF	TGTGCCAGCTCACCATCCGGGATGTCTGGAAACACCATATATTTT
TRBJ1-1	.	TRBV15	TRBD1	CATSRGPGQVDPRTEAFF	TGTGCCACCAGCAGAGGTCCGGGACAGGTAGACCCGAGGACTGAAGCTTTCTTT
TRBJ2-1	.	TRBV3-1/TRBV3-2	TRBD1	CASSHDRTGRYEQFF	TGTGCCAGCAGCCACGATCGGACAGGGAGGTATGAGCAGTTCTTC
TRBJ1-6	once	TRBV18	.	CASSPVGQGSSYNSPLHF	TGTGCCAGCTCACCAGTCGGGCAGGGGAGCTCCTATAATTCACCCCTCCACTTT
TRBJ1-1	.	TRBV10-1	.	CASSEGAGNAEAFF	TGCGCCAGCAGTGAAGGGGCAGGGAACGCTGAAGCTTTCTTT
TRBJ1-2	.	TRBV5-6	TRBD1	CASSYGQGVVGYTF	TGTGCCAGCAGCTACGGACAGGGGGTAGTTGGCTACACCTTC
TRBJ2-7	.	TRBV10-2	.	CASSEFPSDRLDEQYF	TGCGCCAGCAGTGAGTTTCCCTCAGACAGGCTGGACGAGCAGTACTTC
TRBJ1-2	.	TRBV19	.	CASSPYGGAEIYGYTF	TGTGCCAGTAGTCCCTACGGGGGGGCGGAAATCTATGGCTACACCTTC
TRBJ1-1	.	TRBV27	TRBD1	CASSDRANTEAFF	TGTGCCAGCAGTGACAGGGCGAACACTGAAGCTTTCTTT
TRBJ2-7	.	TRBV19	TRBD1	CASSGTGTGRLEQYF	TGTGCCAGTAGTGGTACCGGGACAGGACGCCTTGAGCAGTACTTC
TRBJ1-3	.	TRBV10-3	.	CASKGDLSGNTIYF	TGTGCCTCCAAAGGGGATCTCTCTGGAAACACCATATATTTT
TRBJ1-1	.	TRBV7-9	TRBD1	CASSLPAGGTEAFF	TGTGCCAGCAGCTTACCGGCAGGGGGTACTGAAGCTTTCTTT
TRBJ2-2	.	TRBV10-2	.	CASSESRPGGIGELFF	TGCGCCAGCAGTGAGTCACGGCCAGGGGGGATCGGGGAGCTGTTTTTT
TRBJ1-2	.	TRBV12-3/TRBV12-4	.	CASSLGSGYGYTF	TGTGCCAGCAGTTTAGGAAGCGGTTATGGCTACACCTTC
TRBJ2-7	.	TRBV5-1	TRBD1	CASSPSRGQSYEQYF	TGCGCCAGCAGCCCTAGTAGGGGGCAGTCCTACGAGCAGTACTTC
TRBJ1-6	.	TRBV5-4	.	CASRSAGRGYNSPLHF	TGTGCCAGCAGATCTGCAGGGAGGGGGTATAATTCACCCCTCCACTTT
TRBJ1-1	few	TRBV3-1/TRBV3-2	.	CASTPQTGGTEAFF	TGTGCCAGCACCCCACAGACAGGCGGCACTGAAGCTTTCTTT
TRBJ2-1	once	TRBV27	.	CASSLSPPGEPYNEQFF	TGTGCCAGCAGTTTGTCCCCCCCCGGGGAGCCCTACAATGAGCAGTTCTTC
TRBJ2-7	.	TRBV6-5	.	CASRTGLPYEQYF	TGTGCCAGCAGAACAGGGCTTCCCTACGAGCAGTACTTC
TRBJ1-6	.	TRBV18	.	CASSPGLGDSPLHF	TGTGCCAGCTCACCGGGACTCGGGGATTCACCCCTCCACTTT
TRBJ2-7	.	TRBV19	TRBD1	CARGYRDRVDEQYF	TGTGCCAGGGGGTACCGGGACAGGGTCGACGAGCAGTACTTC
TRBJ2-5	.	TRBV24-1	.	CATSSTGYQETQYF	TGTGCCACCAGTTCCACAGGGTACCAAGAGACCCAGTACTTC
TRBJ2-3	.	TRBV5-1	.	CASSFWGPQDTQYF	TGCGCCAGCAGCTTCTGGGGGCCTCAAGATACGCAGTATTTT
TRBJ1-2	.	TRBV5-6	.	CASSLQGSNYGYTF	TGTGCCAGCAGCTTGCAAGGGAGCAACTATGGCTACACCTTC
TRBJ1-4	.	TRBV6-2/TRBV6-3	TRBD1	CASSSDRGNEKLFF	TGTGCCAGCAGCTCCGACAGGGGGAATGAAAAACTGTTTTTT
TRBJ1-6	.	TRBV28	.	CASSPTGVYSPLHF	TGTGCCAGCAGTCCCACCGGGGTATATTCACCCCTCCACTTT
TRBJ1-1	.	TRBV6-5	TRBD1	CASSRTGTLNTEAFF	TGTGCCAGCAGCAGGACAGGGACCTTGAACACTGAAGCTTTCTTT
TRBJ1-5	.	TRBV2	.	CASSEMGRSQPQHF	TGTGCCAGCAGTGAGATGGGCAGATCTCAGCCCCAGCATTTT